Following are 4 T cell receptor beta chains from one sample sequenced in a study of human T cells and chemical hapten exposure. Time point: pre-sensitization, week 0. The treatment: therapeutic diphenylcyclopropenone sensitization with weekly scalp DPC. TCRdb redid the calling of the RACE reads with MiXCR, one entry per CDR3 protein. The sample lists 90,000 or so distinct CDR3 sequences, around 7.9% occurring once. Sequences were derived from whole blood, sampled in connection with sensitization to the hapten diphenylcyclopropenone (DPC). Source of these receptors: a middle-aged man with alopecia areata. Some clones in this sample may be carry-over from other donors' samples.

This sequence joins TRBV6-2 or TRBV6-3 and TRBJ2-1, with 8 bases aligning to TRBD1. The CDR3 sequence is 11 residues long. Trimming removed 6 bases from V and 14 bases from J; junction bases left unmatched: 6. The germline V gene has CDR1 MNHEY and CDR2 SVGEGT. The CDR3, as DNA: TGTGCCAGCAGCCAGGGGGCTGGGGAGTTCTTC. It is translated as CASSQGAGEFF.

The chain links TRBV7-9 to TRBJ2-7; 7 bases fit TRBD1. The CDR3 covers 14 residues. Germline CDR1 SEHNR, CDR2 FQNEAQ (reference sequence). Unmatched junction bases numbered 7, after V lost 3 bases and J lost 5 bases. Here the CDR3 reads CASSFTTGTDEQYF. CDR3 in DNA: TGTGCCAGCAGCTTTACGACAGGGACCGACGAGCAGTACTTC.

The table lists this clonotype with a few counts. The V gene is TRBV28, the J gene TRBJ2-3; D is possibly TRBD1 or TRBD2 (5 bases each). From germline, CDR1 is MDHEN and CDR2 SYDVKM. This CDR3 region has 15 residues. The V end was cut by 3 bases, the J end by 2 bases, with 12 bases between. The CDR3 region is CASSLGEPLTDTQYF. The CDR3, as DNA: TGTGCCAGCAGTTTGGGGGAACCCCTCACAGATACGCAGTATTTT. The variable domain in full, with the rest retrieved from reference TRBV28 and TRBJ2-3, is DVKVTQSSRYLVKRTGEKVFLECVQDMDHENMFWYRQDPGLGLRLIYFSYDVKMKEKGDIPEGYSVSREKKERFSLILESASTNQTSMYLCASSLGEPLTDTQYFGPGTRLTVL.

The chain employs TRBV28 and TRBJ1-2; 10 nucleotides line up with TRBD1. V lost 10 bases, J lost 5 bases, and 7 bases stayed unmatched. The CDR3 is 13 residues long. Germline V gene lookup returns CDR1 MDHEN and CDR2 SYDVKM. The chain's CDR3 is CAIGGQGGYGYTF. Written as DNA, the CDR3 is TGTGCCATAGGCGGACAGGGGGGATATGGCTACACCTTC.